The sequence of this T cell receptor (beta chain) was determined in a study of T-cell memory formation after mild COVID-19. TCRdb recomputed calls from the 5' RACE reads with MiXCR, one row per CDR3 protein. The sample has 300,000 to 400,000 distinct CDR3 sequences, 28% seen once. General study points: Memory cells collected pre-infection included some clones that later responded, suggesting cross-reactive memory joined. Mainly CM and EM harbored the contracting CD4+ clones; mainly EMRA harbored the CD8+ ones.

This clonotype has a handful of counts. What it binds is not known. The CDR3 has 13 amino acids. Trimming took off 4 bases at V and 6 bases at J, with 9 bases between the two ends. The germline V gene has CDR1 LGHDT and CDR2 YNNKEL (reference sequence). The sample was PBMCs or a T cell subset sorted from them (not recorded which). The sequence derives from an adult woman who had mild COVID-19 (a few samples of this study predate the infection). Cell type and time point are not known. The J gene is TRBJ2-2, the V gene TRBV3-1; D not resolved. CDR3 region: CASSPFKAGELFF. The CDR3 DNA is TGTGCCAGCAGCCCTTTCAAGGCCGGGGAGCTGTTTTTT. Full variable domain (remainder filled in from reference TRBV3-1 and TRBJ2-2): DTAVSQTPKYLVTQMGNDKSIKCEQNLGHDTMYWYKQDSKKFLKIMFSYNNKELIINETVPNRFSPKSPDKAHLNLHINSLELGDSAVYFCASSPFKAGELFFGEGSRLTVL.